This T cell receptor beta chain was recovered during a study of blood T cells in healthy people across ages. The study's findings and limits: When set beside aged donors, long-lived donors presented more naive CD4+ cells and higher diversity.

This CDR3 is built from 18 residues. Germline values: CDR1 PRHDT, CDR2 FYEKMQ (reference sequence). V lost 1 base to trimming and J lost 8 bases; unmatched junction nucleotides: 15. This clonotype was seen a few times. The antigen remains unidentified. Alongside a J-beta primer mix, a sample-barcoded 5' primer served in a second PCR lasting 7 to 11 cycles. A single record per CDR3 protein comes from TCRdb applying MiXCR to the 5' RACE reads. The table records about 1.6 million distinct CDR3 sequences, roughly 32% of them present only once. The receptor's source is a woman under 40 in good health. Material: blood. The rearrangement links TRBV13 to TRBJ2-1, with 9 bases lining up with TRBD2. CDR3 DNA: TGTGCCAGCAGCTTAGTTGCGGCGGGGGGGCAGATAAATGATGAGCAGTTCTTC. Its translation: CASSLVAAGGQINDEQFF.